This is a list of T cell receptor beta chains from one sample in a study of cytomegalovirus exposure and HLA in healthy donors. Assay used: immunoSEQ multiplex PCR; TCRdb lists only in-frame clones, some missing. The sample yields roughly 130,000 clones, 50% to 75% seen once. The specimen sequenced was PBMCs. These TCRs come from a woman between 35 and 50 years old in good health and CMV-seropositive. Each CDR3 is given with its conserved first and last residue. Fields, in order: J gene, V gene, clone size, D gene, CDR3 protein, CDR3 DNA. A D gene is named only where the DNA matches it firmly. Some rows mark clone size as missing; the rest say once, few, many or name a class of expanded clone.

>TRBJ2-7|TRBV2|NA|TRBD1
CANYRGPSYEQYF
TGTGCCAACTACAGGGGGCCTTCCTACGAGCAGTACTTC
>TRBJ1-1|TRBV30|few|TRBD1
CAWMGQPNTEAFF
TGTGCCTGGATGGGACAGCCGAACACTGAAGCTTTCTTT
>TRBJ2-7|TRBV6-5|NA|TRBD1
CASSHRGEGYEQYF
TGTGCCAGCAGTCACAGGGGAGAGGGTTACGAGCAGTACTTC
>TRBJ2-5|TRBV5-1|once|NA
CASSLGQGKETQYF
TGCGCCAGCAGCTTGGGTCAGGGTAAAGAGACCCAGTACTTC
>TRBJ2-7|TRBV18|NA|NA
CASSPDSTYEQYF
TGTGCCAGCTCACCAGACAGTACCTACGAGCAGTACTTC
>TRBJ1-1|TRBV30|NA|TRBD1
CAGGQPEAFF
TGCGCCGGGGGACAGCCTGAAGCTTTCTTT
>TRBJ2-5|TRBV5-1|NA|NA
CASWGEETQYF
TGCGCCAGCTGGGGGGAAGAGACCCAGTACTTC
>TRBJ1-1|TRBV6-5|few|TRBD1
CASREQGATEAFF
TGTGCCAGCAGGGAACAGGGGGCGACTGAAGCTTTCTTT
>TRBJ2-3|TRBV29-1|NA|TRBD2
CSVGLAGSTDTQYF
TGCAGCGTTGGACTAGCGGGTAGCACAGATACGCAGTATTTT
>TRBJ1-2|TRBV5-6|NA|NA
CASAREGVYGYTF
TGTGCCAGCGCACGGGAGGGGGTCTATGGCTACACCTTC
>TRBJ1-2|TRBV21-1|few|NA
CASSNDGQTTGGRTNYGYTF
TGTGCCAGCAGCAATGACGGACAAACGACAGGGGGACGAACTAACTATGGCTACACCTTC
>TRBJ2-5|TRBV19|NA|NA
CASSRLRMETQYF
TGTGCCAGTAGTAGACTAAGGATGGAGACCCAGTACTTC
>TRBJ2-5|TRBV5-1|few|NA
CASSRTGTGWETQYF
TGCGCCAGCAGCAGAACCGGGACTGGGTGGGAGACCCAGTACTTC
>TRBJ2-2|TRBV27|few|NA
CASSSLWGDGGGNTGELFF
TGTGCCAGCAGTTCCCTGTGGGGGGACGGTGGAGGGAACACCGGGGAGCTGTTTTTT
>TRBJ2-2|TRBV9|NA|NA
CASSVGGGGGELFF
TGTGCCAGCAGCGTAGGTGGGGGCGGCGGGGAGCTGTTTTTT
>TRBJ2-3|TRBV5-1|NA|NA
CASSLDYRTDTQYF
TGCGCCAGCAGCTTAGACTACCGTACAGATACGCAGTATTTT
>TRBJ1-1|TRBV28|NA|NA
CASSLWLGPLNPEAFF
TGTGCCAGCAGTTTATGGTTGGGGCCCTTGAACCCTGAAGCTTTCTTT
>TRBJ1-2|TRBV28|NA|NA
CASSPVRGATGAGGYTF
TGTGCCAGCAGCCCTGTTCGTGGGGCCACTGGGGCCGGTGGCTACACCTTC
>TRBJ2-2|TRBV6-6|NA|NA
CASSYWSSTGELFF
TGTGCCAGCAGTTACTGGTCGAGCACCGGGGAGCTGTTTTTT
>TRBJ2-7|TRBV5-1|NA|TRBD2
CASSWRLADSSSYEQYF
TGCGCCAGCAGCTGGAGACTAGCGGATTCTAGCTCCTACGAGCAGTACTTC
>TRBJ2-7|TRBV6-6|few|NA
CASSYSLLPWEQYF
TGTGCCAGCAGTTACTCGTTACTCCCCTGGGAGCAGTACTTC
>TRBJ2-3|TRBV27|NA|NA
CASRQGRVSGSDTQYF
TGTGCCAGCAGACAGGGTAGGGTTTCCGGATCCGATACGCAGTATTTT
>TRBJ1-1|TRBV11-2|once|NA
CASSLERGRNTEAFF
TGTGCCAGCAGCTTAGAACGGGGAAGGAACACTGAAGCTTTCTTT
>TRBJ2-7|TRBV11-2|few|NA
CASSFYQARRNEQYF
TGTGCCAGCAGCTTCTACCAGGCACGACGGAACGAGCAGTACTTC
>TRBJ2-2|TRBV11-3|few|NA
CASSLDSAENTGELFF
TGTGCCAGCAGCTTAGATTCGGCGGAAAACACCGGGGAGCTGTTTTTT
>TRBJ2-2|TRBV5-1|NA|TRBD1
CASSLDRANTGELFF
TGCGCCAGCAGCCTAGACAGGGCGAACACCGGGGAGCTGTTTTTT
>TRBJ2-1|TRBV7-2|NA|NA
CASSQTRHEQFF
TGTGCCAGCAGCCAGACTAGGCATGAGCAGTTCTTC
>TRBJ2-1|TRBV2|once|NA
CASPINLGYNEQFF
TGTGCCAGCCCAATTAATCTCGGGTACAATGAGCAGTTCTTC
>TRBJ1-6|TRBV30|NA|NA
CAWENQGSPLHF
TGTGCCTGGGAAAACCAGGGTTCACCCCTCCACTTT
>TRBJ2-7|TRBV7-9|few|TRBD1
CASSPPTGVHEQYF
TGTGCCAGCAGCCCCCCTACAGGGGTCCACGAGCAGTACTTC
>TRBJ1-2|TRBV7-9|NA|NA
CASSDQTVTYGYTF
TGTGCCAGCAGCGACCAGACAGTCACCTATGGCTACACCTTC
>TRBJ1-1|TRBV19|NA|NA
CASCRTLTNTEAFF
TGTGCCAGTTGCAGGACACTCACGAACACTGAAGCTTTCTTT
>TRBJ2-1|TRBV7-7|NA|TRBD2
CASSPTSGRYNEQFF
TGTGCTAGCAGCCCGACTAGCGGGAGATACAATGAGCAGTTCTTC
>TRBJ2-7|TRBV29-1|NA|NA
CSVQVQLYEQYF
TGCAGCGTTCAGGTCCAACTCTACGAGCAGTACTTC
>TRBJ1-1|TRBV5-6|few|NA
CASTPGEVVHTEAFF
TGTGCCAGCACCCCTGGGGAGGTGGTCCACACTGAAGCTTTCTTT
>TRBJ1-1|TRBV21-1|NA|NA
CASSKVRGQGLTEAFF
TGTGCCAGCAGCAAAGTAAGGGGACAGGGCCTCACTGAAGCTTTCTTT
>TRBJ2-7|TRBV10-2|NA|TRBD2
CASSVQGGVDEQYF
TGCGCCAGCAGTGTCCAGGGAGGGGTCGACGAGCAGTACTTC
>TRBJ1-1|TRBV5-4|NA|NA
CASSLDPTGISNTEAFF
TGTGCCAGCAGCTTGGACCCGACAGGTATTTCTAACACTGAAGCTTTCTTT
>TRBJ1-5|TRBV27|NA|TRBD1
CASSPIGQGGNQPQHF
TGTGCCAGCAGTCCTATAGGACAGGGCGGCAATCAGCCCCAGCATTTT
>TRBJ2-3|TRBV25-1|few|NA
CASSEGGDRSTDTQYF
TGTGCCAGCAGTGAAGGGGGGGACAGGAGCACAGATACGCAGTATTTT
>TRBJ1-2|TRBV25-1|NA|TRBD1
CASSESGQGALGGYPF
TGTGCCAGCAGTGAATCGGGACAGGGGGCCCTGGGGGGCTACCCCTTC
>TRBJ2-5|TRBV5-1|few|NA
CASSLGRVQETQYF
TGCGCCAGCAGCCTGGGGCGGGTCCAAGAGACCCAGTACTTC
>TRBJ2-1|TRBV29-1|once|NA
CSVELRQTYNEQFF
TGCAGCGTTGAGTTGAGGCAGACTTACAATGAGCAGTTCTTC